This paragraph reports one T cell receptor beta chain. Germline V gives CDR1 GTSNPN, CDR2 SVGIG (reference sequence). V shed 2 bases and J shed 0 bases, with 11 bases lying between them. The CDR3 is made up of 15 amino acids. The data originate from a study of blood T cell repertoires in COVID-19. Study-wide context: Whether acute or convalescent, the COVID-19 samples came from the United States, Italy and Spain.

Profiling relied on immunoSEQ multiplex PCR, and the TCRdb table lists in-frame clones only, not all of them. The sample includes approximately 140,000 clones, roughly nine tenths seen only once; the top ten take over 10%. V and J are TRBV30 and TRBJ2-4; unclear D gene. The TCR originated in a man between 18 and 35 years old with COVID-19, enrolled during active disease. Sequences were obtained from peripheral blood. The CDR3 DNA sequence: TGTGCCTGGAGTTTCCGGCGGCTAGCCAAAAACATTCAGTACTTC. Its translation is CAWSFRRLAKNIQYF.